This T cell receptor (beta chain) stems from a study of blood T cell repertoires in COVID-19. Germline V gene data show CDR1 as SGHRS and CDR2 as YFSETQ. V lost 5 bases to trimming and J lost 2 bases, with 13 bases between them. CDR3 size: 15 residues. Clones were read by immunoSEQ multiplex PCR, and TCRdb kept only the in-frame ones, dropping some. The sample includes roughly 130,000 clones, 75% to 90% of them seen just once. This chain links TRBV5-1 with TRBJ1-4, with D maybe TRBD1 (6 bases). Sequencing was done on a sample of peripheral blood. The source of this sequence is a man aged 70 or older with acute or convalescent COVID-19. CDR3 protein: CASRKQGTTNEKLFF. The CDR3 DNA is TGCGCCAGCAGGAAACAGGGTACGACTAATGAAAAACTGTTTTTT.